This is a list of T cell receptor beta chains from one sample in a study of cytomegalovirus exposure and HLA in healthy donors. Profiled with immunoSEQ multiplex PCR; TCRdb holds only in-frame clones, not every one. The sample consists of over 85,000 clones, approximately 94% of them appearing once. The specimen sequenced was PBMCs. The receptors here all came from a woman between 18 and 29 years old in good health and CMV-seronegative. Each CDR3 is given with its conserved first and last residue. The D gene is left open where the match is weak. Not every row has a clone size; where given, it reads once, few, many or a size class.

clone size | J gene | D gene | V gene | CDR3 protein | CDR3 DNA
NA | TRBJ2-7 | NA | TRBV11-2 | CASSLYDTAYEQYF | TGTGCCAGCAGCTTATATGATACAGCCTACGAGCAGTACTTC
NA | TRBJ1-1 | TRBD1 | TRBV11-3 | CASSPTWDRGGRTEAFF | TGTGCCAGCAGCCCTACCTGGGACAGGGGCGGGAGGACTGAAGCTTTCTTT
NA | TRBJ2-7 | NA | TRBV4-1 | CASSQVRTIQDEQYF | TGCGCCAGCAGCCAAGTCAGGACAATCCAGGACGAGCAGTACTTC
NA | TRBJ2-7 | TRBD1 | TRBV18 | CASSPRTTGHLFYEQYF | TGTGCCAGCTCACCTCGTACGACAGGGCACCTTTTCTACGAGCAGTACTTC
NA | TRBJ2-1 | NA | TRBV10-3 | CAISESKLDNEQFF | TGTGCCATCAGTGAGTCGAAGCTAGACAATGAGCAGTTCTTC
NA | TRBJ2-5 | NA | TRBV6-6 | CASSSGGMETQYF | TGTGCCAGCAGTTCTGGGGGCATGGAGACCCAGTACTTC
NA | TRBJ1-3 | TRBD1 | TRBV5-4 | CASSPDRETGNTIYF | TGTGCCAGCAGCCCAGACAGGGAAACTGGAAACACCATATATTTT
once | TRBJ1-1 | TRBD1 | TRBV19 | CASTKTGVNTEAFF | TGTGCCAGTACCAAGACAGGGGTGAACACTGAAGCTTTCTTT
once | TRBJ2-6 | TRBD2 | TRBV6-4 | CASSDTSEASGGGSGANVLTF | TGTGCCAGCAGCGACACAAGCGAGGCTAGCGGGGGAGGCTCTGGGGCCAACGTCCTGACTTTC
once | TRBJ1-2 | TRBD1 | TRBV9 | CASTLNRGDYGYTF | TGTGCCAGCACCCTTAACAGGGGAGACTATGGCTACACCTTC
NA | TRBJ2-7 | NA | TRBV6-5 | CASSYSPAGGYEQYF | TGTGCCAGCAGTTACTCCCCGGCAGGGGGGTACGAGCAGTACTTC
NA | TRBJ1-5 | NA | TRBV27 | CASSRGWGNQPQHF | TGTGCCAGCAGCAGGGGTTGGGGCAATCAGCCCCAGCATTTT
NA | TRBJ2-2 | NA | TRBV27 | CASSLSGRNTGELFF | TGTGCCAGCAGTTTATCTGGGCGGAACACCGGGGAGCTGTTTTTT
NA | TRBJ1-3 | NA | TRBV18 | CASSSVTGSGNTIYF | TGTGCCAGCTCATCCGTGACAGGCTCTGGAAACACCATATATTTT
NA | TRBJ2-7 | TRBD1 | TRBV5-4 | CASSPPGQAYYEQYF | TGTGCCAGCAGCCCACCGGGACAGGCATACTACGAGCAGTACTTC
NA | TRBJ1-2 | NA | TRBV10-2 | CASSETGRNNYGYTF | TGCGCCAGCAGTGAGACAGGGCGAAATAACTATGGCTACACCTTC
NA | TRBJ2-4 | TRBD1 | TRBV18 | CASSLGQGRTKNIQYF | TGTGCCAGCTCATTGGGACAGGGGAGGACCAAAAACATTCAGTACTTC
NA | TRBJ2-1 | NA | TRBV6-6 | CASSYGLGSYNEQFF | TGTGCCAGCAGTTACGGTCTAGGTTCCTACAATGAGCAGTTCTTC
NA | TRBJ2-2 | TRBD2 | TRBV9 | CASSVVGRADTGELFF | TGTGCCAGCAGCGTAGTGGGGAGGGCGGACACCGGGGAGCTGTTTTTT
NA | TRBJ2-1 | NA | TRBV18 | CASSPDSISYNEQFF | TGTGCCAGCTCACCAGATTCCATTAGCTACAATGAGCAGTTCTTC
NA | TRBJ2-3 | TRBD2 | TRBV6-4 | CASSVLAGGGSDTQYF | TGTGCCAGCAGTGTCTTAGCGGGAGGAGGCTCAGATACGCAGTATTTT
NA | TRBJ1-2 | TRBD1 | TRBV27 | CASSFLQGEINYGYTF | TGTGCCAGCAGTTTCCTCCAGGGGGAGATTAACTATGGCTACACCTTC
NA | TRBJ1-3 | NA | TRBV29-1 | CSVLVDSSGNTIYF | TGCAGCGTCCTGGTAGACAGCTCTGGAAACACCATATATTTT
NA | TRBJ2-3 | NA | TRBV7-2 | CASSATREFRDTQYF | TGTGCCAGCAGCGCAACTCGGGAATTCAGAGATACGCAGTATTTT
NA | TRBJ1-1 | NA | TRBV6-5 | CASSYREGTEAFF | TGTGCCAGCAGTTACAGGGAGGGCACTGAAGCTTTCTTT
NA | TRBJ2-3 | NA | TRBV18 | CASAWTNVADTQYF | TGTGCCAGCGCGTGGACTAATGTGGCAGATACGCAGTATTTT
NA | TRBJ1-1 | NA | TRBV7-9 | CASSNREKNTEAFF | TGTGCCAGCAGCAACAGGGAAAAGAACACTGAAGCTTTCTTT
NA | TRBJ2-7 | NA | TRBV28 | CASSLAGASSYEQYF | TGTGCCAGCAGTTTAGCAGGGGCCAGCTCCTACGAGCAGTACTTC
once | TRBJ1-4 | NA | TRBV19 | CASSSGATNEKLFF | TGTGCCAGTAGTTCAGGGGCAACTAATGAAAAACTGTTTTTT
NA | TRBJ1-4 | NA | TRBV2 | CASSTQRTNEKLFF | TGTGCCAGCAGTACACAGAGAACTAATGAAAAACTGTTTTTT
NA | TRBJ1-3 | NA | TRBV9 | CASSVGRGINTIYF | TGTGCCAGCAGCGTAGGGAGGGGTATTAACACCATATATTTT
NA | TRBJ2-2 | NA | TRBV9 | CASSVGPGGELFF | TGTGCCAGCAGCGTAGGCCCAGGCGGGGAGCTGTTTTTT
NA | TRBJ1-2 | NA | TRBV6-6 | CASSRESNYGYTF | TGTGCCAGCAGCCGCGAAAGCAACTATGGCTACACCTTC
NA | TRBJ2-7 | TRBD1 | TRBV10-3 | CAIRTTGYVIDEQYF | TGTGCCATCAGAACGACAGGGTACGTGATCGACGAGCAGTACTTC
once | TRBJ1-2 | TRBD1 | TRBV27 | CASSFGTGYGYTF | TGTGCCAGCAGTTTTGGGACAGGGTATGGCTACACCTTC
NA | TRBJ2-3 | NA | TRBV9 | CASSPRGSDTQYF | TGTGCCAGCAGCCCCCGAGGATCAGATACGCAGTATTTT
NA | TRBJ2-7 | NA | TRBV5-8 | CASSLKSGGIRAYEQYF | TGTGCCAGCAGCTTGAAGTCGGGGGGCATAAGAGCCTACGAGCAGTACTTC
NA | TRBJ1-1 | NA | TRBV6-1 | CASSEWVGGDTEAFF | TGTGCCAGCAGTGAATGGGTCGGGGGGGACACTGAAGCTTTCTTT
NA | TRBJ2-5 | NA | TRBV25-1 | CASRRGNPQETQYF | TGTGCCAGCAGACGGGGGAACCCACAAGAGACCCAGTACTTC
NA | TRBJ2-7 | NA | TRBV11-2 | CASSSPLAQSSYEQYF | TGTGCCAGCAGCTCACCACTAGCTCAGAGCTCCTACGAGCAGTACTTC
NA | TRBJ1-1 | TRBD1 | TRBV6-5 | CASRPRRTGRAFF | TGTGCCAGCAGACCGAGGAGGACAGGACGGGCTTTCTTT
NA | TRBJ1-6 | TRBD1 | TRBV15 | CATRGTETNSYNSPLHF | TGTGCCACCAGGGGGACAGAAACCAACTCCTATAATTCACCCCTCCACTTT
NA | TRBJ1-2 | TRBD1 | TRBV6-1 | CASSDIGQGFSHTF | TGTGCCAGCAGTGATATCGGACAGGGTTTTTCCCACACCTTC
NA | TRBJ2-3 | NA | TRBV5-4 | CASSLVEPGDTQYF | TGTGCCAGCAGCTTGGTCGAACCGGGAGATACGCAGTATTTT
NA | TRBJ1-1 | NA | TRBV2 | CASYTRAEAFF | TGTGCCAGCTACACTCGGGCTGAAGCTTTCTTT
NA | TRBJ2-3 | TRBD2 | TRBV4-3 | CASSAERGGPDTQYF | TGCGCCAGCAGCGCTGAGCGGGGGGGCCCAGATACGCAGTATTTT
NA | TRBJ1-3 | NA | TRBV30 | CAWLGLNSGNTIYF | TGTGCCTGGCTCGGTCTCAACTCTGGAAACACCATATATTTT
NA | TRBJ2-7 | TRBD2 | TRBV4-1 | CASSQLGLAGGYEQYF | TGCGCCAGCAGCCAACTAGGGCTAGCGGGAGGCTACGAGCAGTACTTC
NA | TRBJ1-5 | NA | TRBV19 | CASTPGLNSNQPQHF | TGTGCCAGTACTCCGGGACTGAATAGCAATCAGCCCCAGCATTTT
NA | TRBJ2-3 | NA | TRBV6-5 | CASGLQSTDTQYF | TGTGCCAGCGGGCTTCAATCCACAGATACGCAGTATTTT
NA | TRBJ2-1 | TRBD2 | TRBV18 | CASSPSVVLAGEDEQFF | TGTGCCAGCTCACCTAGTGTCGTACTAGCGGGAGAGGATGAGCAGTTCTTC
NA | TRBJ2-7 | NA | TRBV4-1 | CASSRRLEVIYEQYF | TGCGCCAGCAGCCGCCGACTAGAGGTAATCTACGAGCAGTACTTC
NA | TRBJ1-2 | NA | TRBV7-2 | CASSSVQGVYGYTF | TGTGCCAGCAGCTCCGTACAGGGTGTCTATGGCTACACCTTC
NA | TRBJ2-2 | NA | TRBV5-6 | CASSLIVGELFF | TGTGCCAGCAGCTTGATAGTTGGGGAGCTGTTTTTT
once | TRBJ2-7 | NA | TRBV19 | CASAISPGSYEQYF | TGTGCCAGTGCCATTTCGCCCGGCTCCTACGAGCAGTACTTC